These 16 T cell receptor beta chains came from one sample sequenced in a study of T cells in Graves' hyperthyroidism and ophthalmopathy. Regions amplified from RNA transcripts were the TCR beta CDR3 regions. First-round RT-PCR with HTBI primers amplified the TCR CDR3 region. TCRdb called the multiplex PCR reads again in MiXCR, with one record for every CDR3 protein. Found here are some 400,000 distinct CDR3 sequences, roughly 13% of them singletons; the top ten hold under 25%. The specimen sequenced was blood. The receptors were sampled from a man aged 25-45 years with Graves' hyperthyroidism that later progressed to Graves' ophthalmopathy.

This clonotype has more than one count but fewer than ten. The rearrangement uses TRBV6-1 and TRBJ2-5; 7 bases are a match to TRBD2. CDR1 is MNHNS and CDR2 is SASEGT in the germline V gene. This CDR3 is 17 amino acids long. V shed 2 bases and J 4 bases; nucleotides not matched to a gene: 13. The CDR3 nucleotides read TGTGCCAGCAGTGAACTGGTCCGGGGGGAATTTGGAGAGACCCAGTACTTC. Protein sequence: CASSELVRGEFGETQYF.

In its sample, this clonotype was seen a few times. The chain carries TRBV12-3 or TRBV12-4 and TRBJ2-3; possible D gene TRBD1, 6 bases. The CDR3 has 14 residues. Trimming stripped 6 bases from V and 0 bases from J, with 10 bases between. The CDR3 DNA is TGTGCCAGCAGAGAAGGGGGAAGCACAGATACGCAGTATTTT. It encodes CASREGGSTDTQYF.

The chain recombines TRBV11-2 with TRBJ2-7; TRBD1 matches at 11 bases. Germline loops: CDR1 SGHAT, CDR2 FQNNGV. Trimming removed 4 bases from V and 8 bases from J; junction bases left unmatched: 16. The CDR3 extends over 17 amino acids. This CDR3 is CASSSTRPGQGVSQQYF. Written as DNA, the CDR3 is TGTGCCAGCAGCTCCACCCGGCCGGGACAGGGGGTGTCTCAGCAGTACTTC.

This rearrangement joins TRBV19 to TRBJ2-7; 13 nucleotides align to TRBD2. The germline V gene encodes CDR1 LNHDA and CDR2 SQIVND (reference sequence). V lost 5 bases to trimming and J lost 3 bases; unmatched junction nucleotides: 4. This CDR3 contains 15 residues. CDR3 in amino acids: CASSAGLAGDYEQYF. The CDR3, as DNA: TGTGCCAGTAGTGCCGGACTAGCGGGGGACTACGAGCAGTACTTC.

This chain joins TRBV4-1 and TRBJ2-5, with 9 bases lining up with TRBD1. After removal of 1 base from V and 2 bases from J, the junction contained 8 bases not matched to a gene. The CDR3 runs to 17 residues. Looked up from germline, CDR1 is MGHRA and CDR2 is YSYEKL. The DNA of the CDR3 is TGCGCCAGCAGCCAAGGACAGGGGGTTTTTCCACAAGAGACCCAGTACTTC. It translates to CASSQGQGVFPQETQYF.

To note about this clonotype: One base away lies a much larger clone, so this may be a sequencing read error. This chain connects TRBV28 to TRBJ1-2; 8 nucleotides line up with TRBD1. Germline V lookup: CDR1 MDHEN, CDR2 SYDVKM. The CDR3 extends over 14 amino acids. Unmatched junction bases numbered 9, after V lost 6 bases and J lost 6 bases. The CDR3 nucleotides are TGTGCCAGCAGCACAGGGGGGCATAAAAATGGCTACACCTTC. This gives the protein CASSTGGHKNGYTF.

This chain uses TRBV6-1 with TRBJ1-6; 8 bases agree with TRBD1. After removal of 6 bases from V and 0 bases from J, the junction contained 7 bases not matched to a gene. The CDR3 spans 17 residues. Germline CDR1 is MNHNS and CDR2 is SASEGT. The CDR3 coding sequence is TGTGCCAGCAGACTCAGGGGGCCGAGCTCCTATAATTCACCCCTCCACTTT. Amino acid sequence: CASRLRGPSSYNSPLHF.

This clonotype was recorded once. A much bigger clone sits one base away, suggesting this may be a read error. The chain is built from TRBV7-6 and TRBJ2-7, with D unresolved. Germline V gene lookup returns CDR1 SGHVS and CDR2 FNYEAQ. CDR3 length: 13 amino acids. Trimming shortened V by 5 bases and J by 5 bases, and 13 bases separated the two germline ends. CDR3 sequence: CASSPGPGDEQYF. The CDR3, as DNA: TGTGCCAGCAGCCCCGGGCCGGGCGACGAGCAGTACTTC.

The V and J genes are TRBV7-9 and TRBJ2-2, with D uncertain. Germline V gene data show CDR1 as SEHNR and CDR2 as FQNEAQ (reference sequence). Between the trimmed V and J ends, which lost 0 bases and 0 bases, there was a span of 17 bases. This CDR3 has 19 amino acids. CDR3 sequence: CASSLAYGSGTPNTGELFF. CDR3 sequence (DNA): TGTGCCAGCAGCTTAGCGTATGGGTCCGGAACACCGAACACCGGGGAGCTGTTTTTT.

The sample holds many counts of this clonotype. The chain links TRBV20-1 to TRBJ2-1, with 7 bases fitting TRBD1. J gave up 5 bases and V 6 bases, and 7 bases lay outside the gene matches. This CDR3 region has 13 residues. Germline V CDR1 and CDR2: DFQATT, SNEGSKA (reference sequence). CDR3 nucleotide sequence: TGCAGTGCCGCAGGGACAGACCACAATGAGCAGTTCTTC. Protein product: CSAAGTDHNEQFF.

CDR3 sequence (DNA): TGTGCCAGCAGTTTCTGGGACGGTAGAGCAGATACGCAGTATTTT. Amino acids: CASSFWDGRADTQYF. The rearrangement links TRBV12-3 or TRBV12-4 to TRBJ2-3; D may be TRBD1 or TRBD2 (5 bases each). The CDR3 totals 15 residues. Trimming removed 3 bases at V and 4 bases at J, with 14 bases between.

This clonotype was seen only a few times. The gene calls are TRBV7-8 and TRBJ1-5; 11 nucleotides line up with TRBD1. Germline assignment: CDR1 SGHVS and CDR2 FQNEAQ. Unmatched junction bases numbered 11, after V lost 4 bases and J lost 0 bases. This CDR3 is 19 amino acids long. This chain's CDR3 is CASSSTGTGGFGSNQPQHF. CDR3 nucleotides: TGTGCCAGCAGCTCAACCGGGACAGGGGGATTCGGTAGCAATCAGCCCCAGCATTTT.

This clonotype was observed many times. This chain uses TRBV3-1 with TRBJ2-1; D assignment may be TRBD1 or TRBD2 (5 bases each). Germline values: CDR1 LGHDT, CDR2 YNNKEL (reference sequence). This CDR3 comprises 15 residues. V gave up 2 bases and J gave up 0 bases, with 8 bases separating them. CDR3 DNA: TGTGCCAGCAGCCAACGGGGCAACTCCTACAATGAGCAGTTCTTC. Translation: CASSQRGNSYNEQFF.

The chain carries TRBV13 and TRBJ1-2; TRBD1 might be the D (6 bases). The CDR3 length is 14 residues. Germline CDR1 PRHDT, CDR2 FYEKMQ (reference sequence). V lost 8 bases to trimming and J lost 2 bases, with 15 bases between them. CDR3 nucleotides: TGTGCCAGCCGTGACTCCAGGGGAAACTATGGCTACACCTTC. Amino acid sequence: CASRDSRGNYGYTF.

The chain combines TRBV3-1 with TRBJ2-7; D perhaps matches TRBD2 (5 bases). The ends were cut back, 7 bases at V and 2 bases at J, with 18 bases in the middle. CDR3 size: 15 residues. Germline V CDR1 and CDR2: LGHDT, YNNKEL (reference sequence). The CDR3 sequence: CASNLAGSGAYEQYF. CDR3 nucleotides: TGTGCCAGCAACCTCGCGGGCTCCGGGGCCTACGAGCAGTACTTC.

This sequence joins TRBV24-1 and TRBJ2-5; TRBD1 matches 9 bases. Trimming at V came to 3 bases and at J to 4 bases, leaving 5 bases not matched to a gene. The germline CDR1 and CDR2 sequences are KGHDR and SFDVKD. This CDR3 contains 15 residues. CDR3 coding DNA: TGTGCCACCAGTGATCCGGGACAGGGCGGAGAGACCCAGTACTTC. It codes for CATSDPGQGGETQYF.